In this sample, the clone carrying this T cell receptor (beta chain) turned up once. The antigen is unknown. The data derive from a study of T cell responses to AZD1222 COVID-19 vaccine. This CDR3 has 17 residues. In germline, CDR1 is MGHRA, CDR2 YSYEKL. The V segment lost 0 bases and the J segment 0 bases; nucleotides outside the gene matches: 5. Generated by immunoSEQ multiplex PCR, the TCRdb table keeps only in-frame clones and is missing some. The repertoire consists of tens of thousands of clones, with 80% occurring once and the leading ten covering 20% to 25%. Study-level results: Close to half of spike-specific TCRs reportedly recognize unmutated variant regions.

Sample: peripheral blood, taken on day 0 of AZD1222 vaccination. This clonotype originated in an adult in good health. This chain connects TRBV4-1 to TRBJ2-1; 7 bases agree with TRBD2. The CDR3 protein is CASSQESGDYSYNEQFF. In nucleotides, the CDR3 is TGCGCCAGCAGCCAAGAGAGTGGGGACTACTCCTACAATGAGCAGTTCTTC.